A single T cell receptor beta chain is shown here with its context. The antigen remains undetermined. The sequenced template was cDNA made from the entire isolated RNA. Clones were read by immunoSEQ multiplex PCR, and TCRdb kept only the in-frame ones, dropping some. The table shows more than 550,000 clones, with roughly an eighth occurring only once. This specimen belongs to a study of beta chain features in type 1 diabetes. Whole-study results and caveats: Patients with Type 1 diabetes showed moderately but significantly shorter TCRB CDR3s in all four CD4+ subsets.

Sequencing was carried out using naive CD4+ T cells from blood. This receptor was taken from a man aged 18 to 30 with type 1 diabetes.

The chain's CDR3 is CAWSHLGQAAEKLFF. CDR3 bases: TGTGCCTGGAGTCACCTGGGACAGGCGGCTGAAAAACTGTTTTTT. The chain recombines TRBV30 with TRBJ1-4; the match to TRBD1 covers 8 bases. Germline CDR1 and CDR2: GTSNPN and SVGIG (reference sequence). This CDR3 has 15 residues. The junction had 9 bases not matched to a gene; V was cut back by 2 bases and J by 7 bases.